This TCR beta chain was profiled in a study of blood T cell repertoires in COVID-19. TCRdb's copy holds only in-frame clones and misses some; the assay was immunoSEQ multiplex PCR. The table lists 250,000 to 350,000 clones, 75% to 90% of them singletons. Germline values: CDR1 LGHDT, CDR2 YNNKEL (reference sequence). The CDR3 consists of 16 residues. With V trimmed by 2 bases and J by 7 bases, 7 bases remained unmatched. The receptor's source is a woman aged 40 to 50 who had recovered from COVID-19. The gene calls are TRBV3-1 (or the pseudogene TRBV3-2) and TRBJ1-6, with 8 bases fitting TRBD1. The specimen sequenced was peripheral blood. CDR3 in amino acids: CASSQYGQGKNSPLHF. DNA of the CDR3: TGTGCCAGCAGCCAATACGGACAGGGTAAAAATTCACCCCTCCACTTT.